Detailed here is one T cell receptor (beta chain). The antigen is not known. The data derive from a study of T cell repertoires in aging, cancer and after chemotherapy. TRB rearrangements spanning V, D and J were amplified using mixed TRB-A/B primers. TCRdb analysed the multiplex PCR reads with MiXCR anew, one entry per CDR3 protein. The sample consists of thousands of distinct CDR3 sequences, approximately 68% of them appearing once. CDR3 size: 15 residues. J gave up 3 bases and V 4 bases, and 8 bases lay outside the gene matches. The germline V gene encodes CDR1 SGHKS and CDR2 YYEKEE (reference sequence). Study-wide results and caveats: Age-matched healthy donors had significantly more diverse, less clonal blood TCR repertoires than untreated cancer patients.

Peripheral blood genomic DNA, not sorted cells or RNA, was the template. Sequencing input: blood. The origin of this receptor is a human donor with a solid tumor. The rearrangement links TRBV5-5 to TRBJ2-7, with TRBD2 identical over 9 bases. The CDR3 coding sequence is TGTGCCAGCAGCCTGACTAGCGGCATAAACTACGAGCAGTACTTC. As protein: CASSLTSGINYEQYF.